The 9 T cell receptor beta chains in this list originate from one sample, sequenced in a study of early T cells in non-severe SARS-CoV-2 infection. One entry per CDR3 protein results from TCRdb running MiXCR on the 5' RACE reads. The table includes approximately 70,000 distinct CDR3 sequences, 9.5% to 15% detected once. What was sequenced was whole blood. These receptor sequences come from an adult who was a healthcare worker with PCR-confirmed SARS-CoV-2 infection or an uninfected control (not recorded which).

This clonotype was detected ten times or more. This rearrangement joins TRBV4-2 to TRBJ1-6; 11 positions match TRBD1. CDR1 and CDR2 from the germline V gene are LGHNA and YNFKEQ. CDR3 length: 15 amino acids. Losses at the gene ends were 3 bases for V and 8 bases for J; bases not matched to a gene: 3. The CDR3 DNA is TGTGCCAGCAGCCACAAGGGACAGGGGGATTCACCCCTCCACTTT. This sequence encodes CASSHKGQGDSPLHF.

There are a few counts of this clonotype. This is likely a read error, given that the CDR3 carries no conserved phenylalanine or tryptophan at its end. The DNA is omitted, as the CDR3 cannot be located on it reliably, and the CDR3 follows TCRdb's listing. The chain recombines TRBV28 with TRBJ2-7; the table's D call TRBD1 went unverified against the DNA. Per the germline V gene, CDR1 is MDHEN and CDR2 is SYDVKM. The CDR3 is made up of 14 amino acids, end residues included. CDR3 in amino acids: CASSAPGQGVSGKL.

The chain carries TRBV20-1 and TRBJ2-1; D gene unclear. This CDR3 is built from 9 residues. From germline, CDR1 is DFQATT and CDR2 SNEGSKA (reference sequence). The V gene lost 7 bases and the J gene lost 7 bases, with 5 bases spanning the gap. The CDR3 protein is CSVTNEQFF. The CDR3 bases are TGCAGTGTCACTAATGAGCAGTTCTTC.

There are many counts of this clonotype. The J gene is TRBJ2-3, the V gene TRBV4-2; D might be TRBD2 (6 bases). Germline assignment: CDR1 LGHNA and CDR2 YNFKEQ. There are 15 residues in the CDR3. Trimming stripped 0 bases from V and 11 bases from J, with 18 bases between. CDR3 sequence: CASSQDEDYPIGQYF. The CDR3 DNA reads TGTGCCAGCAGCCAAGATGAGGACTACCCCATCGGGCAGTATTTT.

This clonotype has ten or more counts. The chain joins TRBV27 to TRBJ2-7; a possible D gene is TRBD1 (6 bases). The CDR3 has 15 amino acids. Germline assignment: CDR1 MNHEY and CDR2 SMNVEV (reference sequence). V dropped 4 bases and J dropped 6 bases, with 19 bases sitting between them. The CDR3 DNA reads TGTGCCAGCAGTTCTCCACAGGGTGCTACCCGCGAGCAGTACTTC. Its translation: CASSSPQGATREQYF.

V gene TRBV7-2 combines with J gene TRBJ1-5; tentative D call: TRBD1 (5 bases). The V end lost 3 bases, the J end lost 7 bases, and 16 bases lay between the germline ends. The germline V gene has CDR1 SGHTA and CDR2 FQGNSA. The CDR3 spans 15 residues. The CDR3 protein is CASSFDRGWEQPQHF. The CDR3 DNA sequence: TGTGCCAGCAGCTTCGACAGAGGTTGGGAACAGCCCCAGCATTTT.

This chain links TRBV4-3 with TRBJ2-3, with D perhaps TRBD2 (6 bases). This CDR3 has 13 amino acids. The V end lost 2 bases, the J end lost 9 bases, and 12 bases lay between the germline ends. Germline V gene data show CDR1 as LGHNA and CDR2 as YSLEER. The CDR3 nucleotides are TGCGCCAGCAGCCAACAAGTAGCGGAGACGCAGTATTTT. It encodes CASSQQVAETQYF.

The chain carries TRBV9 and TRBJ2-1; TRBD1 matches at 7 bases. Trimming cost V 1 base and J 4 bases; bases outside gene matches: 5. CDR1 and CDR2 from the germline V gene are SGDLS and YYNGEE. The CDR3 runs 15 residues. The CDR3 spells CASSVRGQTYNEQFF. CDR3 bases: TGTGCCAGCAGCGTAAGGGGACAGACATACAATGAGCAGTTCTTC.

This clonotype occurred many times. The CDR3, as DNA: TGTGCCAGCTCACCCGGACCGGGACAGGGCGGTTCTGGGGCCAACGTCCTGACTTTC. As protein: CASSPGPGQGGSGANVLTF. The chain is built from TRBV18 and TRBJ2-6; TRBD1 agrees at 9 bases. Trimming at V came to 3 bases and at J to 1 base, leaving 10 bases not matched to a gene. This CDR3 contains 19 residues. Germline-derived CDR1 and CDR2 are KGHSH and LQKENI.